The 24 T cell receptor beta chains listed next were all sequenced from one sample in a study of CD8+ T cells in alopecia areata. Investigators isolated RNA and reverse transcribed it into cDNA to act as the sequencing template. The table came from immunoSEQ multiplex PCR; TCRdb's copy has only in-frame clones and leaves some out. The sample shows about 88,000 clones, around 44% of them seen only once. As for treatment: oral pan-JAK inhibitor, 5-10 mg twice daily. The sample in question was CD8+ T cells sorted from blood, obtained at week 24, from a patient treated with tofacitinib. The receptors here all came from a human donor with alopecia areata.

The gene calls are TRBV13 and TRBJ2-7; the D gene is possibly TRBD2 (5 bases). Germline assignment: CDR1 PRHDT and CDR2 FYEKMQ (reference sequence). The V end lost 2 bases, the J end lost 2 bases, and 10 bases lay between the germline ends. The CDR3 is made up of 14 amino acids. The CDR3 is CASSLSSGTYEQYF. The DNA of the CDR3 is TGTGCCAGCAGCTTAAGTTCGGGAACCTACGAGCAGTACTTC.

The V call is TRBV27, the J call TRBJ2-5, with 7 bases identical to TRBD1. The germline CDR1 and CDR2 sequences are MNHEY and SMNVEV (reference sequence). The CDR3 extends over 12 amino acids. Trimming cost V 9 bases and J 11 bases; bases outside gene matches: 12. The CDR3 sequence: CASPTGLREQYF. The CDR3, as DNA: TGTGCCAGTCCGACAGGGTTGAGGGAGCAGTACTTC.

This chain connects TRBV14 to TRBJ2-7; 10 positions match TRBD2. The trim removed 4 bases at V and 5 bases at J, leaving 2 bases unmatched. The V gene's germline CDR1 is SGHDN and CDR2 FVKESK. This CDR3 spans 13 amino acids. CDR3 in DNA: TGTGCCAGCAGCCTAGCGGGAGGCGACGAGCAGTACTTC. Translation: CASSLAGGDEQYF.

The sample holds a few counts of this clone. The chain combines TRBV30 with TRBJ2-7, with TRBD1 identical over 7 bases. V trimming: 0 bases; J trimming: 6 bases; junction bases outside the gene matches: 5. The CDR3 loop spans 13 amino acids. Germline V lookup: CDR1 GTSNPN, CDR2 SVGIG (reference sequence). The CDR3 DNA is TGTGCCTGGAGTGTGACAGGGTTTGGCGAGCAGTACTTC. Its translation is CAWSVTGFGEQYF.

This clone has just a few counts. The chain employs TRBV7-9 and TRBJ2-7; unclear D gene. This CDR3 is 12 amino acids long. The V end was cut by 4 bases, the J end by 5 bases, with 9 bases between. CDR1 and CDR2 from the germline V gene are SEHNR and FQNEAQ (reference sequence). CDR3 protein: CASSSFSNEQYF. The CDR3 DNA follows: TGTGCCAGCAGCTCGTTTTCGAACGAGCAGTACTTC.

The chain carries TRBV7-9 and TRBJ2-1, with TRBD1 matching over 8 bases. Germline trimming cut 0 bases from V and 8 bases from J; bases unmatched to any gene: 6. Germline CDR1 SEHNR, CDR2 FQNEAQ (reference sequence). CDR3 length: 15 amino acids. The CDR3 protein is CASSLATGARDEQFF. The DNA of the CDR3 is TGTGCCAGCAGCTTAGCGACAGGGGCACGGGATGAGCAGTTCTTC.

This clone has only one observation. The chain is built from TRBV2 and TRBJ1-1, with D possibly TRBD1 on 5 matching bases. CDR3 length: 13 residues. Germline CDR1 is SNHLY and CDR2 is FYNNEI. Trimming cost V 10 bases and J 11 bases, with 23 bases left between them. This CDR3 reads CATSEDSRQGAFF. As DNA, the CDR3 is TGTGCCACCTCAGAAGACAGTCGTCAAGGGGCTTTCTTT.

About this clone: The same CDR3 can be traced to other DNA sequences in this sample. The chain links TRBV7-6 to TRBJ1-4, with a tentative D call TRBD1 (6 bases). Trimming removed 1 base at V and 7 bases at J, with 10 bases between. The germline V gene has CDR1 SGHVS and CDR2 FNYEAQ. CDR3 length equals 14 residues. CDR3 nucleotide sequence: TGTGCCAGCAGCTTAGGTGGGGGCCGTGAAAAACTGTTTTTT. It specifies CASSLGGGREKLFF.

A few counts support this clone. CDR3 nucleotides: TGTGCCAGCAGTTCAGGGGTGTGGTACGAGCAGTACTTC. Its translation is CASSSGVWYEQYF. V is TRBV7-9 and J is TRBJ2-7; a weak D match, TRBD1 (6 bases). The length of the CDR3 is 13 residues. The V and J ends lost 6 bases and 4 bases respectively, with 13 bases between them. The germline V gene encodes CDR1 SEHNR and CDR2 FQNEAQ (reference sequence).

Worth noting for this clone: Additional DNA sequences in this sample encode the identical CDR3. CDR3: CASSLGSGELFF. CDR3 coding DNA: TGTGCCAGCAGTTTAGGGTCCGGGGAGCTGTTTTTT. The V call is TRBV28, the J call TRBJ2-2; D is unresolved. CDR1 and CDR2 (germline): MDHEN, SYDVKM. Deletions cut 2 bases from V and 6 bases from J, with 4 bases between. The CDR3 is 12 residues long.

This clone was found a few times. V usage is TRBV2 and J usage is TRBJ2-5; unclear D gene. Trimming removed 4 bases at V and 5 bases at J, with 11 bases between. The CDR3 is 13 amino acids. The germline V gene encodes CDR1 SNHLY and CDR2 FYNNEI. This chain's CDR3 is CASSVLARETQYF. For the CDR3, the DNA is TGTGCCAGCAGTGTTTTAGCCCGGGAGACCCAGTACTTC.

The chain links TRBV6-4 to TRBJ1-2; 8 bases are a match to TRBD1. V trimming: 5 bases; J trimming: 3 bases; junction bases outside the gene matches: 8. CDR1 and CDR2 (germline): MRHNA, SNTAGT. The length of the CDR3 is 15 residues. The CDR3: CASSPRGLGDYGYTF. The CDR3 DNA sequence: TGTGCCAGCAGTCCCAGGGGGCTGGGCGACTATGGCTACACCTTC.

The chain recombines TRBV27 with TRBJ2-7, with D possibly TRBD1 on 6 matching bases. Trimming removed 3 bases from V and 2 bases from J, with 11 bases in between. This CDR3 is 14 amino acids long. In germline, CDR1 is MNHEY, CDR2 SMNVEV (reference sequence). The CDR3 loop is CASSFGQTPYEQYF. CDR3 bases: TGTGCCAGCAGTTTTGGACAGACACCCTACGAGCAGTACTTC.

CDR3 nucleotides: TGTGCCAGCGCTGCGACGGACTCCTACAATGAGCAGTTCTTC. It codes for CASAATDSYNEQFF. The rearrangement joins TRBV5-8 to TRBJ2-1, with D unresolved. The CDR3 runs 14 residues. CDR1 and CDR2 (germline): SGHTS, YDEGEE. Trimming shortened V by 7 bases and J by 0 bases, and 11 bases separated the two germline ends.

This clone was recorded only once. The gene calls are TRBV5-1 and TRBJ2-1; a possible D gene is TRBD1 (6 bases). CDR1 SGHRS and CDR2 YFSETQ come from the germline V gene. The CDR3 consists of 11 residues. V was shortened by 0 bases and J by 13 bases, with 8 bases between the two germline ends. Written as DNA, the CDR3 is TGCGCCAGCAGCTTGGGGGACAAACAGTTCTTC. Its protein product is CASSLGDKQFF.

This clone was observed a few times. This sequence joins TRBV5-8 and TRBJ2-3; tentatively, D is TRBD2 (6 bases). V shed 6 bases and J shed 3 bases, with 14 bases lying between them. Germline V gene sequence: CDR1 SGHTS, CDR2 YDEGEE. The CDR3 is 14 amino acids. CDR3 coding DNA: TGTGCCAGCATACAAGGCGGGATGACAGATACGCAGTATTTT. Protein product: CASIQGGMTDTQYF. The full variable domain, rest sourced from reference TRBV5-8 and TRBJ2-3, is EAGVTQSPTHLIKTRGQQATLRCSPISGHTSVYWYQQALGLGLQFLLWYDEGEERNRGNFPPRFSGRQFPNYSSELNVNALELEDSALYLCASIQGGMTDTQYFGPGTRLTVL.

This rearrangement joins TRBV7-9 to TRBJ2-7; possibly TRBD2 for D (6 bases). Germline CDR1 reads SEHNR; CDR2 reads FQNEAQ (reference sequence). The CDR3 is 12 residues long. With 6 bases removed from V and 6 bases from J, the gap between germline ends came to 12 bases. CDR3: CASSPTAGEQYF. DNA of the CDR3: TGTGCCAGCAGTCCGACAGCGGGCGAGCAGTACTTC.

CDR3 amino acids: CASSLESRASETQYF. The CDR3 nucleotides read TGTGCCAGCAGCTTAGAGAGTAGGGCCTCGGAGACCCAGTACTTC. The chain combines TRBV11-2 with TRBJ2-5; D not certain. CDR3 length: 15 residues. With 0 bases removed from V and 5 bases from J, the gap between germline ends came to 13 bases. Looked up from germline, CDR1 is SGHAT and CDR2 is FQNNGV.

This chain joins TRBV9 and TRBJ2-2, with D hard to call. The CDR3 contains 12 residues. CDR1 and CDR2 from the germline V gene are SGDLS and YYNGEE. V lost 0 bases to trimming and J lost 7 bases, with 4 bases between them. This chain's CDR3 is CASSVGDGELFF. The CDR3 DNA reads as TGTGCCAGCAGCGTAGGGGACGGGGAGCTGTTTTTT.

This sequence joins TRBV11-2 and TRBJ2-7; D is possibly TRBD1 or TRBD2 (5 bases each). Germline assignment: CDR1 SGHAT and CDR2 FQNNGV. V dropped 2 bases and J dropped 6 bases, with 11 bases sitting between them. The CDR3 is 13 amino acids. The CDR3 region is CASSLQGEGEQYF. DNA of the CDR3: TGTGCCAGCAGCTTACAGGGTGAGGGCGAGCAGTACTTC.

Written as DNA, the CDR3 is TGTGCCAGCAGGGGGGAGCTTTATGGCTACACCTTC. Its translation: CASRGELYGYTF. This chain uses TRBV7-9 with TRBJ1-2, with D maybe TRBD1 (5 bases). Trimming removed 6 bases at V and 5 bases at J, with 10 bases between. Per the germline V gene, CDR1 is SEHNR and CDR2 is FQNEAQ (reference sequence). This CDR3 spans 12 amino acids. Drawing the rest from reference TRBV7-9 and TRBJ1-2, the complete variable domain is DTGVSQNPRHKITKRGQNVTFRCDPISEHNRLYWYRQTLGQGPEFLTYFQNEAQLEKSRLLSDRFSAERPKGSFSTLEIQRTEQGDSAMYLCASRGELYGYTFGSGTRLTVV.

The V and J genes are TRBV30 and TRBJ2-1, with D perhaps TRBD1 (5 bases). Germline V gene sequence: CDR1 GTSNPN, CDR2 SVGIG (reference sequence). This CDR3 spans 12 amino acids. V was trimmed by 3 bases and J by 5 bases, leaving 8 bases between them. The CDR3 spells CAWRDINNEQFF. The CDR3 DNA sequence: TGTGCCTGGAGGGACATAAACAATGAGCAGTTCTTC.

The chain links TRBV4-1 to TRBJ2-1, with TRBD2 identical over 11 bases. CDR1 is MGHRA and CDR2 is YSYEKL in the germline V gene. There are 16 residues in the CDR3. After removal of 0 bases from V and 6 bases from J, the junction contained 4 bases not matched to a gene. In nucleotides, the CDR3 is TGCGCCAGCAGCCAAGATAGCGGGAGGGCGCGCAATGAGCAGTTCTTC. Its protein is CASSQDSGRARNEQFF.

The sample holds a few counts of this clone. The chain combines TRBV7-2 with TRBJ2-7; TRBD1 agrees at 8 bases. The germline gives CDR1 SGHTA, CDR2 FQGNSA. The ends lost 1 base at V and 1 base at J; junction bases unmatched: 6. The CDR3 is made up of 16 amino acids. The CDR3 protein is CASSLGWDRLSYEQYF. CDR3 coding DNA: TGTGCCAGCAGCTTAGGATGGGACAGGCTTTCCTACGAGCAGTACTTC. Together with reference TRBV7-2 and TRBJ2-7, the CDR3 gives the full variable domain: GAGVSQSPSNKVTEKGKDVELRCDPISGHTALYWYRQSLGQGLEFLIYFQGNSAPDKSGLPSDRFSAERTGGSVSTLTIQRTQQEDSAVYLCASSLGWDRLSYEQYFGPGTRLTVT.